The sequence of this TCR beta chain was determined in a study of blood T cell repertoires in COVID-19. As for the study in general: Recovered status in Cohort 3 required two negative PCRs, clearance, or symptom resolution. PBMCs, B-cell-depleted T cells, or T cells provided the cDNA or gDNA that made up the material. Sites across the United States, Italy and Spain contributed samples from acute and convalescent COVID-19.

Trimming shortened V by 5 bases and J by 1 base, and 18 bases separated the two germline ends. The CDR3 has 16 residues. CDR1 PRHDT and CDR2 FYEKMQ come from the germline V gene (reference sequence). Sequencing used immunoSEQ multiplex PCR; TCRdb keeps in-frame clones, though not all of them. The data show some 190,000 clones, about 85% seen once. Enrolled through a virtual design, the participants were between roughly 18 and 100 years of age and came from 24 US areas. This chain links TRBV13 with TRBJ2-7; weak D call: TRBD2 (6 bases). The receptor was isolated from a woman in her thirties or forties in a cohort exposed to, infected with or recovered from COVID-19 (not recorded which). Input material: PBMCs or T cells enriched from blood (not recorded which). Here the CDR3 reads CASSPSGLQLSYEQYF. CDR3 nucleotides: TGTGCCAGCAGCCCCTCGGGACTCCAGTTATCCTACGAGCAGTACTTC.